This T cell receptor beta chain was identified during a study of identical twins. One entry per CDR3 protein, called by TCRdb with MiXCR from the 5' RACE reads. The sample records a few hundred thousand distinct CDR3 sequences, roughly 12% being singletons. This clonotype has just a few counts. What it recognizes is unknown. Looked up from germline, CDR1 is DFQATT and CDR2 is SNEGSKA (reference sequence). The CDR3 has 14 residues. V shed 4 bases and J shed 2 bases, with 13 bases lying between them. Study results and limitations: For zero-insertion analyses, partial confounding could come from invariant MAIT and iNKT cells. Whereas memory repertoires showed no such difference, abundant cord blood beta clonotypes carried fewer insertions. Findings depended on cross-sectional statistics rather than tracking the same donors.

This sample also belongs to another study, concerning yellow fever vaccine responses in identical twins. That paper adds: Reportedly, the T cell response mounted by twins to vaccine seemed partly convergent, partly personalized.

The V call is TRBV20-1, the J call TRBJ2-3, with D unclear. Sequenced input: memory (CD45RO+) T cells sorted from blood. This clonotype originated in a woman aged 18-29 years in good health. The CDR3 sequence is CSAIQTKITDTQYF. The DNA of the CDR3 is TGCAGTGCTATACAGACAAAAATCACAGATACGCAGTATTTT.